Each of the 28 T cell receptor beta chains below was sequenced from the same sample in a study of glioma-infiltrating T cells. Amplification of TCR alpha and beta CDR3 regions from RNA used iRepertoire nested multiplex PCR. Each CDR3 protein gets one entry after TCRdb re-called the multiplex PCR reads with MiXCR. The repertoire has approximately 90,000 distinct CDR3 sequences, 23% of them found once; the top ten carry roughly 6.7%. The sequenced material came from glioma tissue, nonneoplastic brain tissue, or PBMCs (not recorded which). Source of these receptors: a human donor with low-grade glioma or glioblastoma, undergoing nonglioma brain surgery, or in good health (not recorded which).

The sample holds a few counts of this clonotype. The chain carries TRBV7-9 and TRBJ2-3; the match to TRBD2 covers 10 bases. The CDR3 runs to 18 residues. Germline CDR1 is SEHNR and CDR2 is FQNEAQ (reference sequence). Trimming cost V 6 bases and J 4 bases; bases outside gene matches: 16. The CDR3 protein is CASSPDRASGRRADTQYF. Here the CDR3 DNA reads TGTGCCAGCAGTCCGGACAGGGCTAGCGGGAGAAGGGCAGATACGCAGTATTTT.

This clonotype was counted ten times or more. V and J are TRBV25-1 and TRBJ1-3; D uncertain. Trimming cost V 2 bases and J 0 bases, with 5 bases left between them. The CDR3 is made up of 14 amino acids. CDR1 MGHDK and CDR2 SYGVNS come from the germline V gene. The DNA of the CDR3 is TGTGCCAGCAGTGAAGGGAGCTCTGGAAACACCATATATTTT. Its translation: CASSEGSSGNTIYF.

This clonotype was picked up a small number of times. The CDR3 DNA is TGTGCCAGCAGTTTTCGTGCTAGTGGTGAGCAGTTCTTC. Its protein product is CASSFRASGEQFF. V is TRBV12-3 or TRBV12-4 and J is TRBJ2-1, with D hard to call. This CDR3 has 13 amino acids. V was cut by 3 bases and J by 9 bases, with 12 bases left in between.

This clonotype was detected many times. CDR3 nucleotide sequence: TGTGCCAGCAGTTACTCTTTCTTGGGGGGGATGAACACTGAAGCTTTCTTT. Protein: CASSYSFLGGMNTEAFF. The gene calls are TRBV6-5 and TRBJ1-1, with D possibly being TRBD1 (5 bases). V lost 0 bases and J 0 bases, leaving 14 bases between the germline ends. The germline V gene has CDR1 MNHEY and CDR2 SVGAGI. There are 17 residues in the CDR3.

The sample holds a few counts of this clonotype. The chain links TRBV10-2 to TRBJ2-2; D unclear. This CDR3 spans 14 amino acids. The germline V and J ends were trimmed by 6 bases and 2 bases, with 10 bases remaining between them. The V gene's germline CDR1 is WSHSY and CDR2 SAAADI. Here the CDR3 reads CASSQQQNTGELFF. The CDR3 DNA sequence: TGCGCCAGCAGCCAACAGCAAAACACCGGGGAGCTGTTTTTT.

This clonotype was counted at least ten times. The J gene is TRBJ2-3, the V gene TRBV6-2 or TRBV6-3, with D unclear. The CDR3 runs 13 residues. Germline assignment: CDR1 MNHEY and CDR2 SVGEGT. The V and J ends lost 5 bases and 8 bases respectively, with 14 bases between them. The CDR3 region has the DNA TGTGCCAGCAGTAATACACATAGGGTTACGCAGTATTTT. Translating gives CASSNTHRVTQYF.

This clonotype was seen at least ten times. The CDR3 nucleotides are TGTGCCAGCTCACAAAACAGTGGGGAATATGGCTACACCTTC. Amino acids: CASSQNSGEYGYTF. The chain carries TRBV18 and TRBJ1-2; no definite D call. Per germline, CDR1 KGHSH and CDR2 LQKENI. Trimming took 4 bases from V and 5 from J, leaving 14 bases between them. This CDR3 contains 14 residues. Supplemented by reference TRBV18 and TRBJ1-2, the full variable domain reads NAGVMQNPRHLVRRRGQEARLRCSPMKGHSHVYWYRQLPEEGLKFMVYLQKENIIDESGMPKERFSAEFPKEGPSILRIQQVVRGDSAAYFCASSQNSGEYGYTFGSGTRLTVV.

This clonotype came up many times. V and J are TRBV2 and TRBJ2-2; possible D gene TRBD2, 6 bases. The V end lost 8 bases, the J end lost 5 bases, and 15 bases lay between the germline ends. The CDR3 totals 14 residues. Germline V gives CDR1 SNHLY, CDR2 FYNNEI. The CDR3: CASGRPRETGELFF. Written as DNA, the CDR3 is TGTGCCAGCGGACGGCCGCGGGAAACCGGGGAGCTGTTTTTT.

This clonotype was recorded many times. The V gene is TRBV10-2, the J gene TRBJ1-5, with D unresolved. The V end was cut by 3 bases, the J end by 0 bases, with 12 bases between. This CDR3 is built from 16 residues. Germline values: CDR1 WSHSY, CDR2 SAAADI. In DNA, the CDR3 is TGCGCCAGCAGTGAAGCCGGAGACTATAGCAATCAGCCCCAGCATTTT. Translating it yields CASSEAGDYSNQPQHF.

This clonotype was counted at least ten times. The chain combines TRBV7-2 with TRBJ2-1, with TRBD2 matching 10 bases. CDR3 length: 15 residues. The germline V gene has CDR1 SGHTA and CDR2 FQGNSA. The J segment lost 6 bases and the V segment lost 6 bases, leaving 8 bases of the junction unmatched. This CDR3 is CASRQTSGPLNEQFF. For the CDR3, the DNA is TGTGCCAGCAGACAGACTAGCGGGCCCCTCAATGAGCAGTTCTTC.

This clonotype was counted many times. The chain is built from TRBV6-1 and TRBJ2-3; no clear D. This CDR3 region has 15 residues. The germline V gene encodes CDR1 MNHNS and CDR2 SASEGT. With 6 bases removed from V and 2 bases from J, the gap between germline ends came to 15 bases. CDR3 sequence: CASRIGGAFTDTQYF. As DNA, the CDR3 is TGTGCCAGCAGAATCGGCGGAGCTTTCACAGATACGCAGTATTTT.

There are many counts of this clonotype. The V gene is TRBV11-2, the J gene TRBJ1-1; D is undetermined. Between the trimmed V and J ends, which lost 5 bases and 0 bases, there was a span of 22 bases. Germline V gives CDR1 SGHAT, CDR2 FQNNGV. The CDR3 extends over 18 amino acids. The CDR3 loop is CASSLYSTPDILNTEAFF. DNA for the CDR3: TGTGCCAGCAGCCTATACTCCACACCAGACATACTGAACACTGAAGCTTTCTTT.

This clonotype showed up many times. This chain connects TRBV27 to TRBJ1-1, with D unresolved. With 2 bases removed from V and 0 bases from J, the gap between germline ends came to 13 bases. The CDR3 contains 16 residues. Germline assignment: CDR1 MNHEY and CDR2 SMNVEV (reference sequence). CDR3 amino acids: CASSLGPGRLNTEAFF. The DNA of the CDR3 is TGTGCCAGCAGTTTAGGCCCGGGCAGATTGAACACTGAAGCTTTCTTT.

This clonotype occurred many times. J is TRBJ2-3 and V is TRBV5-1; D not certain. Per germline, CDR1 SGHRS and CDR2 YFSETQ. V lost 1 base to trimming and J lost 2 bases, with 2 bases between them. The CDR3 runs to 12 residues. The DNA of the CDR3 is TGCGCCAGCAGCTTGACCACAGATACGCAGTATTTT. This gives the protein CASSLTTDTQYF.

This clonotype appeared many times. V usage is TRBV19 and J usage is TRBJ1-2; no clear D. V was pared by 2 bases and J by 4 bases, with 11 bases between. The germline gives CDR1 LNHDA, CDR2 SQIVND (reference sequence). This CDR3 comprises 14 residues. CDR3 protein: CASSITVTAYGYTF. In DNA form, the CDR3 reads TGTGCCAGTAGTATAACCGTGACCGCCTATGGCTACACCTTC.

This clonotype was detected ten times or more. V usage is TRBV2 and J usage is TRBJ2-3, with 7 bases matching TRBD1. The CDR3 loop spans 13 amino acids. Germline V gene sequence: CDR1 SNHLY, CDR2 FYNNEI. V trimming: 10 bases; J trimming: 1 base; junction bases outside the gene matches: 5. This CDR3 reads CATRDRRTDTQYF. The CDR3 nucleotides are TGTGCCACCCGGGACAGACGCACAGATACGCAGTATTTT. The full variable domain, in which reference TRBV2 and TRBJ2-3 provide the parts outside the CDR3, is EPEVTQTPSHQVTQMGQEVILRCVPISNHLYFYWYRQILGQKVEFLVSFYNNEISEKSEIFDDQFSVERPDGSNFTLKIRSTKLEDSAMYFCATRDRRTDTQYFGPGTRLTVL.

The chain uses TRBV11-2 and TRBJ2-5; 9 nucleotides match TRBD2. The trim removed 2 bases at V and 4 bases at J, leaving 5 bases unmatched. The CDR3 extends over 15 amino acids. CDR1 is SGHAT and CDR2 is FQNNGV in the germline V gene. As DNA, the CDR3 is TGTGCCAGCAGCTTACGGACTAGCGCAGGAGAGACCCAGTACTTC. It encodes CASSLRTSAGETQYF.

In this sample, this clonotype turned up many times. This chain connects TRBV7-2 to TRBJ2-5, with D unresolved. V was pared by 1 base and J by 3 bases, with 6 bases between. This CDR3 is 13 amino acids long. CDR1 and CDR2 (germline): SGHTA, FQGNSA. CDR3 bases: TGTGCCAGCAGCTTAGGCAGGAAAGAGACCCAGTACTTC. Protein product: CASSLGRKETQYF.

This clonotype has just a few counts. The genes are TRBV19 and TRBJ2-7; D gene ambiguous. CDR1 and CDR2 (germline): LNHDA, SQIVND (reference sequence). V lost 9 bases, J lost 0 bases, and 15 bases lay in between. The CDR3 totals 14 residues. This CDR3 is CASSLAPSSYEQYF. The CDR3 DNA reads TGTGCCAGCTCCCTCGCCCCTTCCTCCTACGAGCAGTACTTC.

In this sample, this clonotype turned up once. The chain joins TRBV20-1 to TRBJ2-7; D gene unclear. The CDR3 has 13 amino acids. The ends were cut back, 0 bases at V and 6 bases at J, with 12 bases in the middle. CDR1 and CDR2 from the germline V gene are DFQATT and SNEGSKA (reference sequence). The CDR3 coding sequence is TGCAGTGCTAGAGATCGGATAGGGTCCGAGCAGTACTTC. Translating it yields CSARDRIGSEQYF.

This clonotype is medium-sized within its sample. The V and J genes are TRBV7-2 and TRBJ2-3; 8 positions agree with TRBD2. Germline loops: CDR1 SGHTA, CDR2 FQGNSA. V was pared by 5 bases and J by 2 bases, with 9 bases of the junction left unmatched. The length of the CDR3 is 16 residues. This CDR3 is CASSPSGSGYTDTQYF. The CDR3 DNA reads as TGTGCCAGCAGCCCGAGCGGGAGTGGGTACACAGATACGCAGTATTTT.

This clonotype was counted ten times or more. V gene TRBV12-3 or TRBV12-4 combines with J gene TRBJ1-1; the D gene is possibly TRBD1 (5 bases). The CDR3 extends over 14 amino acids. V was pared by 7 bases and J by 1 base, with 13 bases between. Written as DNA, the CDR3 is TGTGCCAGCAATCCGCAGGGATGGAACACTGAAGCTTTCTTT. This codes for CASNPQGWNTEAFF.

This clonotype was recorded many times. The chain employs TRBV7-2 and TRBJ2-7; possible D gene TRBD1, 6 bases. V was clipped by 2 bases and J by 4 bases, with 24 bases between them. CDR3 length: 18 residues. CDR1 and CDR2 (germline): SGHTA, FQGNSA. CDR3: CASSLRSGTGTRRYEQYF. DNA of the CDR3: TGTGCCAGCAGCTTAAGATCGGGAACCGGGACAAGACGTTACGAGCAGTACTTC.

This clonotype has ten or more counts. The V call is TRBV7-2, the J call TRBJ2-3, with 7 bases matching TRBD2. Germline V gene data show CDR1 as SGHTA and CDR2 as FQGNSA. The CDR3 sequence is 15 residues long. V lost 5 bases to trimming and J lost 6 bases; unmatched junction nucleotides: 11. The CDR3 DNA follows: TGTGCCAGCAGCCGTGGGGAGGCCGGGGGGGATACGCAGTATTTT. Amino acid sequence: CASSRGEAGGDTQYF.

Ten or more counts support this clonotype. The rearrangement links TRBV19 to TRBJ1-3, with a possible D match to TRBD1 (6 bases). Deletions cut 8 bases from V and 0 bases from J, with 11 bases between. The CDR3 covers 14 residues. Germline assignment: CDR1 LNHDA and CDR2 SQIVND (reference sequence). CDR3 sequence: CASSDRPSGNTIYF. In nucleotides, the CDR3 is TGTGCCAGTTCTGACAGGCCCTCTGGAAACACCATATATTTT.

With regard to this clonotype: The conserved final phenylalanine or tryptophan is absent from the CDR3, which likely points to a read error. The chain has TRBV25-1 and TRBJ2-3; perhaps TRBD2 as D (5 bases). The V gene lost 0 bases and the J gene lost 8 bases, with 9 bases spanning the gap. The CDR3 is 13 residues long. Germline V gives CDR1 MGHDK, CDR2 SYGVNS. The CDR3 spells CASSEYTGGTQYL. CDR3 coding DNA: TGTGCCAGCAGTGAATATACCGGAGGTACGCAGTATTTG.

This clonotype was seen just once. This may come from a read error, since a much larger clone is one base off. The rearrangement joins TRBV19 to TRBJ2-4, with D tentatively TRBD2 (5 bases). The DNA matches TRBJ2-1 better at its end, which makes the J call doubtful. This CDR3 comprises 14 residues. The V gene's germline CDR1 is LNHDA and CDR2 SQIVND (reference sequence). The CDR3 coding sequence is TGTGCCAGTAATCAGGTGGGAGCCAAAAACATTCAGTTCTTC. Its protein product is CASNQVGAKNIQFF.

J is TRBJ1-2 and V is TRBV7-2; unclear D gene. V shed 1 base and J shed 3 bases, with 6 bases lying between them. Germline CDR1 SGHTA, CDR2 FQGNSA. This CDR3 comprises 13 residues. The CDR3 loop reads CASSLVGDYGYTF. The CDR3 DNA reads TGTGCCAGCAGCTTAGTTGGGGACTATGGCTACACCTTC.